Shown below are 30 T cell receptor beta chains from a single sample sequenced in a study of blood T cell repertoires in COVID-19. Profiled with immunoSEQ multiplex PCR; TCRdb holds only in-frame clones, not every one. In the table there are 300,000 or so clones, 90% of which are singletons. Sequencing was performed on PBMCs or T cells enriched from blood (not recorded which). The receptor set was obtained from a man in his 60s who had recovered from COVID-19.

The sample holds a few counts of this clone. The rearrangement uses TRBV19 and TRBJ1-2, with D unresolved. CDR1 and CDR2 (germline): LNHDA, SQIVND (reference sequence). The CDR3 runs to 13 residues. V lost 3 bases and J lost 2, with 7 bases in between. DNA for the CDR3: TGTGCCAGTAGTATTTCTCTGAACTATGGCTACACCTTC. This gives the protein CASSISLNYGYTF.

J is TRBJ2-1 and V is TRBV7-6, with D unresolved. Per the germline V gene, CDR1 is SGHVS and CDR2 is FNYEAQ. This CDR3 is 18 amino acids long. V lost 5 bases and J 0 bases, leaving 20 bases between the germline ends. The CDR3 spells CASSPRSPAAYSYNEQFF. The CDR3 nucleotides read TGTGCCAGCAGCCCCCGGTCCCCGGCGGCCTACTCCTACAATGAGCAGTTCTTC.

The chain employs TRBV7-2 and TRBJ1-1, with unresolved D. The CDR3 spans 14 residues. Trimming left V 3 bases short and J 3 bases short, with 11 bases between. Germline loops: CDR1 SGHTA, CDR2 FQGNSA. The DNA for the CDR3 is TGTGCCAGCAGCTTTGTAGAGTCGCACACTGAAGCTTTCTTT. It encodes CASSFVESHTEAFF.

The V and J genes are TRBV15 and TRBJ1-1; no clear D gene. V dropped 0 bases and J dropped 0 bases, with 14 bases sitting between them. This CDR3 is 17 amino acids long. Germline lookup yields CDR1 LNHNV and CDR2 YYDKDF (reference sequence). For the CDR3, the DNA is TGTGCCACCAGCAGAGATTACGGAGGAGCCGTGAACACTGAAGCTTTCTTT. Translated, it gives CATSRDYGGAVNTEAFF.

The chain employs TRBV6-1 and TRBJ2-3, with TRBD2 as a possible D gene (6 bases). V was trimmed by 2 bases and J by 1 base, leaving 13 bases between them. This CDR3 has 16 residues. From germline, CDR1 is MNHNS and CDR2 SASEGT. CDR3 region: CASSETWGLGTDTQYF. In nucleotides, the CDR3 is TGTGCCAGCAGTGAAACCTGGGGACTGGGCACAGATACGCAGTATTTT.

A remark on this clone: Other DNA sequences in the sample encode the same CDR3. This chain joins TRBV18 and TRBJ1-2; 7 nucleotides match TRBD1. The CDR3 length is 13 residues. Germline CDR1 is KGHSH and CDR2 is LQKENI. The V segment lost 6 bases and the J segment 2 bases; nucleotides outside the gene matches: 3. CDR3 DNA sequence: TGTGCCAGCTCCCCGGGACAGAACTATGGCTACACCTTC. This codes for CASSPGQNYGYTF.

This chain connects TRBV10-3 to TRBJ1-1; TRBD1 might be the D (6 bases). Germline V CDR1 and CDR2: ENHRY, SYGVKD. There are 15 residues in the CDR3. With 2 bases removed from V and 1 base from J, the gap between germline ends came to 11 bases. The CDR3 bases are TGTGCCATCAGTGAGCCGACAGGTAGGAACACTGAAGCTTTCTTT. This gives the protein CAISEPTGRNTEAFF.

The chain combines TRBV13 with TRBJ2-7; 10 bases are a match to TRBD2. Germline-derived CDR1 and CDR2 are PRHDT and FYEKMQ (reference sequence). This CDR3 is 16 amino acids long. V shed 4 bases, J shed 2 bases, and the junction held 8 bases outside the gene matches. The CDR3 reads CASSWPAGGKAYEQYF. The DNA of the CDR3 is TGTGCCAGCAGCTGGCCAGCGGGAGGGAAAGCCTACGAGCAGTACTTC.

The CDR3 reads CASSGLEGPTGELFF. The CDR3 nucleotides are TGTGCCAGCAGCGGACTAGAAGGGCCCACCGGGGAGCTGTTTTTT. The V call is TRBV9, the J call TRBJ2-2; D may be TRBD2 (6 bases). The CDR3 runs 15 residues. The V gene lost 3 bases and the J gene lost 4 bases, with 13 bases spanning the gap. Germline V gene data show CDR1 as SGDLS and CDR2 as YYNGEE.

The chain couples TRBV29-1 to TRBJ2-2; D gene uncertain. CDR1 is SQVTM and CDR2 is ANQGSEA in the germline V gene. V shed 6 bases and J shed 1 base, with 9 bases lying between them. The CDR3 sequence is 13 residues long. CDR3 protein: CSVREQNTGELFF. As DNA, the CDR3 is TGCAGCGTCCGTGAACAGAACACCGGGGAGCTGTTTTTT.

This chain connects TRBV15 to TRBJ2-5; 11 bases are shared with TRBD1. Germline V CDR1 and CDR2: LNHNV, YYDKDF (reference sequence). The CDR3 consists of 14 residues. J lost 7 bases, V lost 5 bases, and 6 bases had no gene match. CDR3: CATSLDRGRVTQYF. CDR3 nucleotide sequence: TGTGCCACCAGCTTGGACAGGGGGCGAGTGACCCAGTACTTC.

This sequence joins TRBV7-3 and TRBJ2-4; perhaps TRBD1 as D (5 bases). CDR1 and CDR2 from the germline V gene are SGHTA and FQGTGA. V gave up 5 bases and J gave up 1 base, with 27 bases separating them. The CDR3 totals 20 residues. The DNA of the CDR3 is TGTGCCAGCAGCCCTCTGGGCTGGGGCTCCGGTCCCCCGGCCAAAAACATTCAGTACTTC. It translates to CASSPLGWGSGPPAKNIQYF.

This clone was seen only once. The chain combines TRBV12-3 or TRBV12-4 with TRBJ1-1; a possible D gene is TRBD1 (6 bases). V was clipped by 3 bases and J by 4 bases, with 9 bases between them. CDR3 size: 13 residues. The CDR3 reads CASSFGQITEAFF. The CDR3 DNA is TGTGCCAGCAGTTTTGGACAGATCACTGAAGCTTTCTTT.

V is TRBV5-1 and J is TRBJ1-6; D is ambiguous. The V gene's germline CDR1 is SGHRS and CDR2 YFSETQ. The V and J ends lost 0 bases and 0 bases respectively, with 10 bases between them. The CDR3 totals 17 residues. The CDR3 DNA reads as TGCGCCAGCAGCTTGGGAATCCCGAGCTCCTATAATTCACCCCTCCACTTT. Residues: CASSLGIPSSYNSPLHF.

The rearrangement links TRBV23-1 to TRBJ2-5, with 10 positions matching TRBD1. TRBV23-1 is reported as an ORF; its role is uncertain. The V segment lost 8 bases and the J segment 5 bases; nucleotides outside the gene matches: 14. The CDR3 sequence is 16 residues long. CDR3 sequence reads: CASGPPGTGEWETQYF. The CDR3 region has the DNA TGCGCCAGCGGGCCCCCCGGGACAGGGGAATGGGAGACCCAGTACTTC.

This rearrangement joins TRBV24-1 to TRBJ2-5, with TRBD1 as a possible D gene (5 bases). The length of the CDR3 is 14 residues. With 4 bases removed from V and 2 bases from J, the gap between germline ends came to 10 bases. Germline loops: CDR1 KGHDR, CDR2 SFDVKD. CDR3 in amino acids: CATSDRVPQETQYF. Written as DNA, the CDR3 is TGTGCCACCAGTGACAGGGTTCCGCAAGAGACCCAGTACTTC.

V gene TRBV7-8 combines with J gene TRBJ2-1; 10 positions agree with TRBD2. The J segment lost 9 bases and the V segment lost 5 bases, leaving 10 bases of the junction unmatched. Germline values: CDR1 SGHVS, CDR2 FQNEAQ. The CDR3 length is 15 residues. The CDR3: CASSVSGRGLGEQFF. The CDR3 nucleotides read TGTGCCAGCAGCGTGAGCGGGAGGGGGCTTGGTGAGCAGTTCTTC.

The V call is TRBV7-9, the J call TRBJ2-7, with a weak D call TRBD2 (5 bases). Germline CDR1 SEHNR, CDR2 FQNEAQ (reference sequence). The CDR3 runs to 15 residues. V was clipped by 0 bases and J by 3 bases, with 12 bases between them. In DNA, the CDR3 is TGTGCCAGCAGCTTAGCGGGAGTCACTGACTACGAGCAGTACTTC. Protein product: CASSLAGVTDYEQYF.

This clone was observed many times. The rearrangement uses TRBV6-5 and TRBJ2-7; tentatively, D is TRBD1 (6 bases). The CDR3 extends over 15 amino acids. Germline V gene lookup returns CDR1 MNHEY and CDR2 SVGAGI. Trimming removed 0 bases from V and 0 bases from J, with 9 bases in between. DNA of the CDR3: TGTGCCAGCAGTTACTCTGCGGACAGCTCCTACGAGCAGTACTTC. It encodes CASSYSADSSYEQYF.

The V call is TRBV5-4, the J call TRBJ1-2; D not certain. V was clipped by 3 bases and J by 3 bases, with 12 bases between them. CDR3 size: 14 residues. Germline V gene lookup returns CDR1 SGHNT and CDR2 YYREEE (reference sequence). The CDR3 coding sequence is TGTGCCAGCAGCTCACCGACCCGGGACTATGGCTACACCTTC. Translating gives CASSSPTRDYGYTF.

The genes are TRBV7-8 and TRBJ1-5; 8 bases agree with TRBD1. The V and J ends lost 5 bases and 0 bases, in that order; junction bases with no gene match: 6. The CDR3 length is 16 residues. Per germline, CDR1 SGHVS and CDR2 FQNEAQ. CDR3 nucleotide sequence: TGTGCCAGCAGCCATAAGACAGGGGTTAGCAATCAGCCCCAGCATTTT. Its translation is CASSHKTGVSNQPQHF.

V gene TRBV5-8 combines with J gene TRBJ1-2; no reliable D call. V dropped 3 bases and J dropped 6 bases, with 3 bases sitting between them. The germline V gene has CDR1 SGHTS and CDR2 YDEGEE. The CDR3 contains 10 residues. DNA for the CDR3: TGTGCCAGCAGCTCCGATGGCTACACCTTC. It translates to CASSSDGYTF.

This chain connects TRBV27 to TRBJ1-1; D ambiguous. The CDR3 is 13 amino acids. In germline, CDR1 is MNHEY, CDR2 SMNVEV (reference sequence). Trimming took off 4 bases at V and 5 bases at J, with 11 bases between the two ends. CDR3: CASSSNTGTEAFF. Written as DNA, the CDR3 is TGTGCCAGCAGTTCGAATACGGGTACTGAAGCTTTCTTT.

This clone was observed once. This chain joins TRBV6-5 and TRBJ2-5; weak D call: TRBD2 (6 bases). The ends were cut back, 7 bases at V and 5 bases at J, with 17 bases in the middle. The germline V gene has CDR1 MNHEY and CDR2 SVGAGI. CDR3 size: 14 residues. Here the CDR3 DNA reads TGTGCCAGCAAGTCCCGCGGAGGGGAGGAGACCCAGTACTTC. Translation gives CASKSRGGEETQYF.

The rearrangement uses TRBV20-1 and TRBJ2-5; the D is unclear. Germline-derived CDR1 and CDR2 are DFQATT and SNEGSKA (reference sequence). V gave up 5 bases and J gave up 0 bases, with 4 bases separating them. The CDR3 spans 11 residues. The DNA for the CDR3 is TGCAGTGCTTCTCACCAAGAGACCCAGTACTTC. As protein: CSASHQETQYF.

J is TRBJ1-5 and V is TRBV19, with D possibly matching TRBD1 (6 bases). Germline-derived CDR1 and CDR2 are LNHDA and SQIVND (reference sequence). V shed 3 bases and J shed 1 base, with 10 bases lying between them. The length of the CDR3 is 15 residues. CDR3 in DNA: TGTGCCAGTAGTATCGGGACAACAAGCAATCAGCCCCAGCATTTT. Its protein product is CASSIGTTSNQPQHF.

The chain carries TRBV19 and TRBJ2-1; a possible D gene is TRBD2 (6 bases). The CDR3 is 14 amino acids. Germline-derived CDR1 and CDR2 are LNHDA and SQIVND (reference sequence). Trimming cost V 6 bases and J 0 bases, with 9 bases left between them. The chain's CDR3 is CASRSGGSYNEQFF. The CDR3 nucleotides are TGTGCCAGTAGGTCCGGGGGCTCCTACAATGAGCAGTTCTTC. The entire variable domain, with the rest obtained from reference TRBV19 and TRBJ2-1, is as follows: DGGITQSPKYLFRKEGQNVTLSCEQNLNHDAMYWYRQDPGQGLRLIYYSQIVNDFQKGDIAEGYSVSREKKESFPLTVTSAQKNPTAFYLCASRSGGSYNEQFFGPGTRLTVL.

V and J are TRBV7-9 and TRBJ1-6; no reliable D call. This CDR3 contains 15 residues. Per the germline V gene, CDR1 is SEHNR and CDR2 is FQNEAQ (reference sequence). V gave up 5 bases and J gave up 7 bases, with 15 bases separating them. The DNA of the CDR3 is TGTGCCAGCAGCCAACTAGGGTCAGAAAATTCACCCCTCCACTTT. As protein: CASSQLGSENSPLHF.

This rearrangement joins TRBV3-1 (or the pseudogene TRBV3-2) to TRBJ1-2; 7 bases align to TRBD1. Germline V gene lookup returns CDR1 LGHDT and CDR2 YNNKEL (reference sequence). Germline trimming cut 0 bases from V and 8 bases from J; bases unmatched to any gene: 9. The CDR3 consists of 15 residues. The CDR3: CASSQEPRGSGGYTF. The DNA for the CDR3 is TGTGCCAGCAGCCAAGAACCCAGGGGGTCTGGGGGCTACACCTTC.

J is TRBJ2-3 and V is TRBV5-4; 9 nucleotides line up with TRBD2. The CDR3 covers 16 residues. The V segment lost 2 bases and the J segment 5 bases; nucleotides outside the gene matches: 9. Germline CDR1 is SGHNT and CDR2 is YYREEE (reference sequence). The CDR3 nucleotides are TGTGCCAGCAGCTTTCGCGGGAGGGCCGGGGGAGATACGCAGTATTTT. Translating it yields CASSFRGRAGGDTQYF.